What follows are 11 T cell receptor beta chains derived from one specimen sequenced in a study of cytomegalovirus exposure and HLA in healthy donors. Use of 60 Vbeta and 13 Jbeta primers characterized the PCR. The method was immunoSEQ multiplex PCR; TCRdb's version includes in-frame clones alone and lacks a portion of them. The sample consists of around 80,000 clones, 9.5% to 13% of them appearing once. The material sequenced was PBMCs. These receptors were taken from a man in his 60s in good health and CMV-seropositive.

V gene TRBV19 combines with J gene TRBJ2-3; D call uncertain. The CDR3 totals 11 residues. V dropped 5 bases and J dropped 9 bases, with 9 bases sitting between them. Germline CDR1 and CDR2: LNHDA and SQIVND (reference sequence). The CDR3 bases are TGTGCCAGTAGTTCGCGCGTCACGCAGTATTTT. This encodes CASSSRVTQYF. Full variable domain (rest looked up from reference TRBV19 and TRBJ2-3): DGGITQSPKYLFRKEGQNVTLSCEQNLNHDAMYWYRQDPGQGLRLIYYSQIVNDFQKGDIAEGYSVSREKKESFPLTVTSAQKNPTAFYLCASSSRVTQYFGPGTRLTVL.

There are a few counts of this clone. The chain recombines TRBV9 with TRBJ1-1; D not certain. V was pared by 3 bases and J by 8 bases, with 14 bases between. The CDR3 length is 13 residues. The germline V gene encodes CDR1 SGDLS and CDR2 YYNGEE. This chain's CDR3 is CASSADVGGEAFF. The CDR3 coding sequence is TGTGCCAGCAGCGCGGACGTGGGCGGGGAAGCTTTCTTT.

This chain uses TRBV28 with TRBJ1-2; 7 bases agree with TRBD1. Per the germline V gene, CDR1 is MDHEN and CDR2 is SYDVKM. The CDR3 extends over 14 amino acids. The J segment lost 5 bases and the V segment lost 5 bases, leaving 8 bases of the junction unmatched. The chain's CDR3 is CASSQSQGWYGYTF. CDR3 in DNA: TGTGCCAGCAGTCAATCACAGGGGTGGTATGGCTACACCTTC.

The chain uses TRBV9 and TRBJ2-2; D gene uncertain. CDR1 and CDR2 from the germline V gene are SGDLS and YYNGEE. V was pared by 0 bases and J by 5 bases, with 5 bases between. The CDR3 length is 13 residues. This CDR3 is CASSVDVTGELFF. The CDR3 bases are TGTGCCAGCAGCGTAGATGTAACCGGGGAGCTGTTTTTT.

The sample holds a few counts of this clone. The chain links TRBV7-8 to TRBJ2-3; 7 bases are a match to TRBD1. With 5 bases clipped from V and 0 bases from J, the junction kept 8 bases outside the gene matches. Germline CDR1 and CDR2: SGHVS and FQNEAQ. The CDR3 has 16 residues. The CDR3 nucleotides are TGTGCCAGCAGCCTTATCCGGGACAGTAGCACAGATACGCAGTATTTT. Its protein product is CASSLIRDSSTDTQYF.

The table lists this clone with a few counts. The rearrangement links TRBV2 to TRBJ2-1; the match to TRBD1 covers 8 bases. CDR1 SNHLY and CDR2 FYNNEI come from the germline V gene. V shed 6 bases, J shed 8 bases, and the junction held 15 bases outside the gene matches. This CDR3 region has 16 residues. The chain's CDR3 is CASSPQGAGTIDEQFF. The CDR3 bases are TGTGCCAGCAGCCCGCAGGGGGCCGGGACGATCGATGAGCAGTTCTTC.

This clone has only a few counts. The chain has TRBV6-5 and TRBJ2-3, with 10 bases aligning to TRBD2. The germline V gene has CDR1 MNHEY and CDR2 SVGAGI. The CDR3 extends over 15 amino acids. J was trimmed by 4 bases and V by 0 bases; bases with no gene match: 1. The CDR3 DNA sequence: TGTGCCAGCAGTTACTCAGCGGGGGGGCCAGATACGCAGTATTTT. This sequence encodes CASSYSAGGPDTQYF.

This clone showed up just a few times. This chain connects TRBV6-5 to TRBJ2-7, with TRBD2 matching over 10 bases. CDR1 MNHEY and CDR2 SVGAGI come from the germline V gene. V trimming: 6 bases; J trimming: 4 bases; junction bases outside the gene matches: 9. The CDR3 is 15 amino acids. The CDR3 coding sequence is TGTGCCAGCAGACTAAGCGGGAGGGCCCAGTACGAGCAGTACTTC. Its translation: CASRLSGRAQYEQYF.

Written as DNA, the CDR3 is TGTGCCAGCAGCGCCGGACAGGGGGCATATGGCTACACCTTC. Encoded protein: CASSAGQGAYGYTF. The V and J genes are TRBV7-3 and TRBJ1-2, with 11 bases fitting TRBD1. Germline CDR1 reads SGHTA; CDR2 reads FQGTGA. The CDR3 is 14 amino acids. Trimming took 5 bases from V and 5 from J; bases not matched to a gene: 4.

The J gene is TRBJ2-1, the V gene TRBV5-1; 9 positions agree with TRBD2. Germline loops: CDR1 SGHRS, CDR2 YFSETQ. This CDR3 is 16 amino acids long. Trimming cost V 0 bases and J 3 bases; bases outside gene matches: 4. The CDR3 loop is CASSLAPSGNYNEQFF. The CDR3 nucleotides read TGCGCCAGCAGCTTGGCTCCTAGCGGGAACTACAATGAGCAGTTCTTC.

This clone was detected ten times or more. The rearrangement links TRBV28 to TRBJ2-7, with D tentatively TRBD2 (7 bases). The CDR3 sequence is 16 residues long. The germline V gene has CDR1 MDHEN and CDR2 SYDVKM. V lost 2 bases to trimming and J lost 7 bases, with 21 bases between them. CDR3 sequence: CASSLSGDTYPWEQYF. Here the CDR3 DNA reads TGTGCCAGCAGTTTAAGCGGGGACACCTATCCCTGGGAGCAGTACTTC.